Shown below are 2 T cell receptor beta chains from a single sample sequenced in a study of blood T cell repertoires in COVID-19. The protocol was immunoSEQ multiplex PCR, while the TCRdb copy is restricted to in-frame clones and leaves out a portion. The data contain roughly 170,000 clones, over 75% of them seen just once; the ten biggest clones take up roughly 1.3%. Input material: peripheral blood. These TCRs come from a man in his 60s who had recovered from COVID-19.

J is TRBJ1-2 and V is TRBV9; 8 bases are a match to TRBD1. Germline CDR1 is SGDLS and CDR2 is YYNGEE. The CDR3 is made up of 15 amino acids. Germline trimming cut 3 bases from V and 7 bases from J; bases unmatched to any gene: 11. CDR3 protein: CASSESTGGDAGYTF. Written as DNA, the CDR3 is TGTGCCAGCAGCGAGAGTACAGGGGGTGATGCTGGCTACACCTTC.

The rearrangement uses TRBV5-1 and TRBJ2-3; TRBD2 aligns across 12 bases. This CDR3 spans 14 amino acids. CDR1 SGHRS and CDR2 YFSETQ come from the germline V gene. The ends lost 6 bases at V and 6 bases at J; junction bases unmatched: 5. The CDR3 sequence: CASTLLAGGDTQYF. As DNA, the CDR3 is TGCGCCAGCACGTTACTAGCGGGGGGTGATACGCAGTATTTT.